Listed here is a single T cell receptor (beta chain). These data come from a study of Ad26.COV2.S vaccination and SARS-CoV-2 variants. Looking at the study overall: Each vaccinee took Ad26.COV2.S intramuscularly, once or twice 56 days apart.

The treatment denotes: 19 received Ad26.COV2.S at low or high dose, single or two shots; a few received placebo; per-sample allocation not given. The samples date from day 63 after the first vaccine or placebo injection. Aged 18-55 years, donor was enrolled in Boston in 2020. This table comes from immunoSEQ multiplex PCR, and its TCRdb copy is limited to in-frame clones, with some not included. This table has a few hundred thousand clones, 70% to 90% appearing once. This specimen was peripheral blood, taken in a trial of Ad26.COV2.S vaccine versus placebo. The clonotype originates from a person between 18 and 59 years old who received the Ad26.COV2.S COVID-19 vaccine or a placebo.

CDR3 residues: CASSRLAGAGDTQYF. The DNA of the CDR3 is TGTGCCAGCAGCAGACTAGCGGGAGCGGGCGATACGCAGTATTTT. This chain joins TRBV11-3 and TRBJ2-3; 12 bases agree with TRBD2. Germline CDR1 is SGHNT and CDR2 is YENEEA. The CDR3 sequence is 15 residues long. After removal of 5 bases from V and 6 bases from J, the junction contained 6 bases not matched to a gene.